This T cell receptor (beta chain) comes out of a study of blood T cells in healthy people across ages. Notes on the study in general: PBMC samples, being unsorted, prevented any conclusive comparison of naive and antigen-experienced cells.

Alongside a J-beta primer mix, a sample-barcoded 5' primer served in a second PCR lasting about 6 to 11 cycles. Sequencing yielded, for each sample, at least 2.5 million paired-end reads carrying CDR3. A single record per CDR3 protein comes from TCRdb applying MiXCR to the 5' RACE reads. The profile shows about a million distinct CDR3 sequences, around 54% of them singletons. Germline CDR1 MNHEY, CDR2 SVGEGT. This CDR3 is built from 13 residues. The V gene end was trimmed by 6 bases and the J gene end by 8 bases; junction bases not matched to a gene: 5. As for this clonotype: Its specificity is unknown.

This clonotype originated in a woman aged 55-69 years in good health. What was sequenced was blood. This chain uses TRBV6-2 or TRBV6-3 with TRBJ2-1, with 9 nucleotides matching TRBD2. This chain's CDR3 is CASRKVAGDEQFF. CDR3 coding DNA: TGTGCCAGCAGAAAGGTAGCGGGAGATGAGCAGTTCTTC.